The T cell receptor (beta chain) described here comes from a study of T cell repertoires in cytomegalovirus infection. At the level of the study: Both CMV infection and a matching HLA type were indicated by public TCR beta signatures.

A remark on this clonotype: Its antigen is currently unknown.

Study conclusions and caveats: HLA-C-restricted CMV-specific TCR beta clonotypes prevailed in the ex vivo response. Summed frequency of shared TCR beta families picked out CMV carriers who also had the relevant HLA.

Via MiXCR, TCRdb re-called the reads, giving one row per CDR3 protein. The data contain some 100,000 distinct CDR3 sequences, more than 20% of them singletons. The CDR3 is 14 amino acids. Germline lookup yields CDR1 DFQATT and CDR2 SNEGSKA (reference sequence). The V end lost 5 bases, the J end lost 4 bases, and 15 bases lay between the germline ends. This sequence was found in a human donor in good health (CMV status not recorded). Some clones in this sample may be carry-over from other donors' samples. The sequenced sample was CD8+ T cells from PBMCs. The rearrangement uses TRBV20-1 and TRBJ2-1; D possibly matches TRBD1 or TRBD2 (5 bases each). CDR3 nucleotides: TGCAGTGCTTTAACCCGGGACGTGTACAATGAGCAGTTCTTC. Translating gives CSALTRDVYNEQFF.